This T cell receptor beta chain was profiled in a study of T cell responses to AZD1222 COVID-19 vaccine. Study results and limitations: Mostly white British, mostly female donors; authors suggested clonal diversity may be underestimated. Dominant CD4 TCR responses targeted spike regions 160-218 and 743-854. Just 5 or 6 AZD1222 recipients tested seropositive at baseline. Two doses of AZD1222 preceded a rise in Spike-specific TCR breadth and depth.

This clone has more than one count but fewer than ten. The antigen is undetermined. Germline values: CDR1 MDHEN, CDR2 SYDVKM. The CDR3 has 15 amino acids. Trimming took 6 bases from V and 6 from J; bases not matched to a gene: 13. Profiling relied on immunoSEQ multiplex PCR, and the TCRdb table lists in-frame clones only, not all of them. This sample has about 170,000 clones; around 90% occur once, and the top ten carry about 4.3%. The V call is TRBV28, the J call TRBJ2-7; 8 nucleotides agree with TRBD1. The source material was peripheral blood, sampled 28 days after the second dose of the MenACWY control vaccine. This TCR was recovered from an adult who received the MenACWY meningococcal vaccine as a control. DNA of the CDR3: TGTGCCAGCAGAAATGGGGCAGGGGGCGGTTCCGAGCAGTACTTC. Amino acid sequence: CASRNGAGGGSEQYF. Variable domain in full (rest from reference TRBV28 and TRBJ2-7): DVKVTQSSRYLVKRTGEKVFLECVQDMDHENMFWYRQDPGLGLRLIYFSYDVKMKEKGDIPEGYSVSREKKERFSLILESASTNQTSMYLCASRNGAGGGSEQYFGPGTRLTVT.